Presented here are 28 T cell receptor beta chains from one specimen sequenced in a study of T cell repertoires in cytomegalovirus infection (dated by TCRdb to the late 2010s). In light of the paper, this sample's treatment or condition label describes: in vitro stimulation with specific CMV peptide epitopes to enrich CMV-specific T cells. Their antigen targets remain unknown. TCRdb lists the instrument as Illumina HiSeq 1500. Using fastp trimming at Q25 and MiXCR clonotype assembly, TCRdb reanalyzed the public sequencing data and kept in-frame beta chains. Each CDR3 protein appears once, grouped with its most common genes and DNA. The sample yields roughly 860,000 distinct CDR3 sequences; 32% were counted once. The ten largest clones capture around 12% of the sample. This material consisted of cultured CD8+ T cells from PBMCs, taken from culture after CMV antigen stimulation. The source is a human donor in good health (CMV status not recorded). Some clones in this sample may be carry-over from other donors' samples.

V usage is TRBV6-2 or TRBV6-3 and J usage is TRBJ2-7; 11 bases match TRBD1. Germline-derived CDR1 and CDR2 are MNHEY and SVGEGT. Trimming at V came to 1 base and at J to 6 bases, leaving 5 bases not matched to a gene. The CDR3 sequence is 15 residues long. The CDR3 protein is CASSYLRTGGGEQYV. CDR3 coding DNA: TGTGCCAGCAGTTACTTGAGGACAGGGGGCGGCGAGCAGTACGTC.

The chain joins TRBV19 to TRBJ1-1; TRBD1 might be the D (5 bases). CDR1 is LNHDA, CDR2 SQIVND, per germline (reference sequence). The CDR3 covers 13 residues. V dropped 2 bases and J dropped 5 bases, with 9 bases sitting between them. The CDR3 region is CASSISGRTEAFF. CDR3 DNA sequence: TGTGCCAGTAGTATATCAGGGAGGACTGAAGCTTTCTTT.

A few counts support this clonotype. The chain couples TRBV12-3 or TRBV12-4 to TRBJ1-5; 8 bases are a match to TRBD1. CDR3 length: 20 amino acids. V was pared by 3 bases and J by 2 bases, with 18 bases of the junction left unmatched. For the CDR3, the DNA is TGTGCCAGCAGTTTCCTCCTAGGAGACAGGGGTAGTTTTGGCAATCAGCCCCAGCATTTT. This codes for CASSFLLGDRGSFGNQPQHF.

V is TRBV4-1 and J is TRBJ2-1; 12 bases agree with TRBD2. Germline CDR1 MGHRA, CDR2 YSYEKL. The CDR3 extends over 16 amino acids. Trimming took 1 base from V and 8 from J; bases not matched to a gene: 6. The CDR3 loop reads CASSQVLAGGTYEQFF. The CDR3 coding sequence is TGCGCCAGCAGCCAAGTTCTAGCGGGGGGGACTTATGAGCAGTTCTTC.

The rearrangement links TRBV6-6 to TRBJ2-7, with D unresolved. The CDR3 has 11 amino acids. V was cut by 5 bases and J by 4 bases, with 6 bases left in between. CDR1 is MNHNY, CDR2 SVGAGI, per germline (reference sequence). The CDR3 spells CASSNKYEQYV. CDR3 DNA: TGTGCCAGCAGTAATAAGTACGAGCAGTACGTC.

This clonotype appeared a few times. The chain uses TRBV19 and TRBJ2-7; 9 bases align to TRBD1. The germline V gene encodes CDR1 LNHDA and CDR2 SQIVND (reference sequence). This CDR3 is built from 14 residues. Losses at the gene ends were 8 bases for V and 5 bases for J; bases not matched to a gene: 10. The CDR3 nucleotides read TGTGCCAGTTCATACAGGGGGCCGGTCGACGAGCAGTACTTC. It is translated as CASSYRGPVDEQYF. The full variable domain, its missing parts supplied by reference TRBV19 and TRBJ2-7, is DGGITQSPKYLFRKEGQNVTLSCEQNLNHDAMYWYRQDPGQGLRLIYYSQIVNDFQKGDIAEGYSVSREKKESFPLTVTSAQKNPTAFYLCASSYRGPVDEQYFGPGTRLTVT.

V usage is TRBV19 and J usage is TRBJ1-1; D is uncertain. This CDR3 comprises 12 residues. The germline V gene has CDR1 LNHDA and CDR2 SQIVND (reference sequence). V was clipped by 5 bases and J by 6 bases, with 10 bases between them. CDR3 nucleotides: TGTGCCAGTAGTCTGAGGTTTCCTGAAGCTTTCTTT. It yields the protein CASSLRFPEAFF.

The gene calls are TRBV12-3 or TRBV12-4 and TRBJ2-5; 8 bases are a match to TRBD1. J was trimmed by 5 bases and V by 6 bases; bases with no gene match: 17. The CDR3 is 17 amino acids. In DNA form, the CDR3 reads TGTGCCAGCAGCTTCACTCTCGGACAGGGTGTTGGGGAGACCCAGTACTTC. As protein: CASSFTLGQGVGETQYF.

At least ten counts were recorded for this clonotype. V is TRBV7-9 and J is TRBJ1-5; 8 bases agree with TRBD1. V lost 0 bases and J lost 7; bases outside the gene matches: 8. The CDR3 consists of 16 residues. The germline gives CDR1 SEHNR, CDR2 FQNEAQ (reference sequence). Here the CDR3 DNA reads TGTGCCAGCAGCTTAGCTGGACAGGGCATCGGGCAGCCCCAGCATTTT. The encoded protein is CASSLAGQGIGQPQHF. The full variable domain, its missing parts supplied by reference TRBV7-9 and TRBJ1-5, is DTGVSQNPRHKITKRGQNVTFRCDPISEHNRLYWYRQTLGQGPEFLTYFQNEAQLEKSRLLSDRFSAERPKGSFSTLEIQRTEQGDSAMYLCASSLAGQGIGQPQHFGDGTRLSIL.

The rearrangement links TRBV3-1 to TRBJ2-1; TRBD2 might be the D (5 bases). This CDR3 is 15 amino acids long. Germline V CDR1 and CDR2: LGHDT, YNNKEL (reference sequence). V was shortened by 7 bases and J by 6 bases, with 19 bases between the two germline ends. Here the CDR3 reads CASNPGLALPNEQFF. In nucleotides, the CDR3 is TGTGCCAGCAACCCCGGCCTAGCTTTGCCCAATGAGCAGTTCTTC.

The CDR3 nucleotides read TGTGCCACGGTGGGCAGCGGGCGGGAGACCCAGTACTTC. It specifies CATVGSGRETQYF. The chain combines TRBV10-3 with TRBJ2-5; possible D gene TRBD2, 6 bases. Germline V gives CDR1 ENHRY, CDR2 SYGVKD. The CDR3 totals 13 residues. V was cut by 10 bases and J by 5 bases, with 17 bases left in between.

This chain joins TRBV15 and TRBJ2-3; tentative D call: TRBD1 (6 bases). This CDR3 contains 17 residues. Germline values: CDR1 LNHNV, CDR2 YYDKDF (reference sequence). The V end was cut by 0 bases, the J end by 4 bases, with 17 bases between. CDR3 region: CATSRDSGWGRADTQYF. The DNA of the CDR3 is TGTGCCACCAGCAGAGATAGTGGTTGGGGGCGGGCAGATACGCAGTATTTT.

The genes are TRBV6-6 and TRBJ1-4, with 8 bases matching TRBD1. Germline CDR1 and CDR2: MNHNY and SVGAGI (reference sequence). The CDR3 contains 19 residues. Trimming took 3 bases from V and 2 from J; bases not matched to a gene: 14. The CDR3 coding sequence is TGTGCCAGCAGTTATTACCGGACAGGGCCCTTGAATACTAATGAAAAACTGTTTTTT. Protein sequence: CASSYYRTGPLNTNEKLFF.

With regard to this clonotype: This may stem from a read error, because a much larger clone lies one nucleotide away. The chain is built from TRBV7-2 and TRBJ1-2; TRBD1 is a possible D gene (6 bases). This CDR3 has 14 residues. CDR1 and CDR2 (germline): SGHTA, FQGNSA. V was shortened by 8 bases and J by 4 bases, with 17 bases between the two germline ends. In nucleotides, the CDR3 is TGTGCCAGCGGTCCAAACAGGGCTCTCTATGGCTACACCTTC. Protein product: CASGPNRALYGYTF.

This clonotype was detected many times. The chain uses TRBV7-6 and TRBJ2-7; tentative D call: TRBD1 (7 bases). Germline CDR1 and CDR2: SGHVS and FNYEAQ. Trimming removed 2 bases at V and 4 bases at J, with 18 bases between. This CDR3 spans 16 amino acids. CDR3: CASSLRGGGTGYEQYF. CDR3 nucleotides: TGTGCCAGCAGCTTACGTGGAGGGGGCACGGGATACGAGCAGTACTTC.

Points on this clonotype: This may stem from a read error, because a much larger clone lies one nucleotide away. The CDR3 spells CASSPRDRSPQPQHF. The CDR3, as DNA: TGTGCCAGCTCACCCAGGGACAGGTCGCCACAGCCCCAGCATTTT. The chain carries TRBV18 and TRBJ1-5; 8 bases match TRBD1. Germline V gives CDR1 KGHSH, CDR2 LQKENI. The CDR3 is made up of 15 amino acids. The trim removed 3 bases at V and 7 bases at J, leaving 8 bases unmatched.

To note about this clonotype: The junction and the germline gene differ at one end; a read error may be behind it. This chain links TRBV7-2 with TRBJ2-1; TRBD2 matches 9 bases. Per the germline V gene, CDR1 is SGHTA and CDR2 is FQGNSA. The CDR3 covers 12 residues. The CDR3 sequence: CANSSPGLAMFF. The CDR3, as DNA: TGTGCCAACAGCTCTCCGGGACTAGCAATGTTCTTC. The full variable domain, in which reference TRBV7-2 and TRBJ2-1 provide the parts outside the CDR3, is GAGVSQSPSNKVTEKGKDVELRCDPISGHTALYWYRQSLGQGLEFLIYFQGNSAPDKSGLPSDRFSAERTGGSVSTLTIQRTQQEDSAVYLCANSSPGLAMFFGPGTRLTVL.

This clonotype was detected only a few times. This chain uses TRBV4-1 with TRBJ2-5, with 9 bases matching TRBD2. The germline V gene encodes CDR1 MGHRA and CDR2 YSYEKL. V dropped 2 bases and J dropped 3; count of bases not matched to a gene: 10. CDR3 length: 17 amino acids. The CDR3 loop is CASSQIGGSGGEETQYF. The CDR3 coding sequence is TGCGCCAGCAGCCAAATCGGGGGTAGCGGGGGCGAAGAGACCCAGTACTTC.

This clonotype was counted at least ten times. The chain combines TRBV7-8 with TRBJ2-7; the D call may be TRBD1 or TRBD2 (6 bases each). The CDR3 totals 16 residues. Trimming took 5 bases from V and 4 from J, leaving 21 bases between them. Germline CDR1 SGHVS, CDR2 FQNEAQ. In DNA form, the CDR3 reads TGTGCCAGCAGCCCCTTCGGGGGCCCTATTCTATACGAGCAGTACTTC. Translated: CASSPFGGPILYEQYF.

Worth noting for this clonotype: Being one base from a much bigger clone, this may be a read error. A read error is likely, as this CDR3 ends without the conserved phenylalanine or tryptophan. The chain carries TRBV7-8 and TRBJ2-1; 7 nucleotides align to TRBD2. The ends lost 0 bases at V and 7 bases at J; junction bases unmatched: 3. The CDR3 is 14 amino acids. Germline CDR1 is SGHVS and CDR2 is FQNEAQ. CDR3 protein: CASSLAGGENEQFS. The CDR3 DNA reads TGTGCCAGCAGCTTAGCGGGGGGGGAGAATGAGCAGTTCTCC.

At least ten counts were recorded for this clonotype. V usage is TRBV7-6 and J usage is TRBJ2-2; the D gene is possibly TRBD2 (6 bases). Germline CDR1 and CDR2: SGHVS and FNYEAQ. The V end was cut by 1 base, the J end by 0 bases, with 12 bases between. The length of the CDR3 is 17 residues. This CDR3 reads CASSLDGTGTNTGELFF. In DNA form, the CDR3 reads TGTGCCAGCAGCTTAGATGGGACTGGGACGAACACCGGGGAGCTGTTTTTT. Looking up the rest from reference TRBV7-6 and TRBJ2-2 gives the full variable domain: GAGVSQSPRYKVTKRGQDVALRCDPISGHVSLYWYRQALGQGPEFLTYFNYEAQQDKSGLPNDRFSAERPEGSISTLTIQRTEQRDSAMYRCASSLDGTGTNTGELFFGEGSRLTVL.

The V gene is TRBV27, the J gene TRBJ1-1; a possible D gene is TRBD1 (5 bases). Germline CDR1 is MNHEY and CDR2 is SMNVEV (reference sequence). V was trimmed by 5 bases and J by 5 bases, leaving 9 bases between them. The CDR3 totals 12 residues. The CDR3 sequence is CASSTRQTEAFF. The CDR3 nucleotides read TGTGCCAGCAGTACAAGACAGACTGAAGCTTTCTTT.

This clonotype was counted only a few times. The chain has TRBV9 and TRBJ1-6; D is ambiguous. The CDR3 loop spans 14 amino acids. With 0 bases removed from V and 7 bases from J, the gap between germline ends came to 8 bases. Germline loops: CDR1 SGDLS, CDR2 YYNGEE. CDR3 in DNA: TGTGCCAGCAGCGTAGCCGGGATCAATTCACCCCTCCACTTT. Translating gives CASSVAGINSPLHF.

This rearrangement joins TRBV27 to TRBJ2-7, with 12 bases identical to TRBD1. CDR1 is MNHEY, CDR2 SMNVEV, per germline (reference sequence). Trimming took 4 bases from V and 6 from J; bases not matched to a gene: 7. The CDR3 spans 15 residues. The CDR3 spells CASSSTGTGGGEQYF. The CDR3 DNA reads TGTGCCAGCAGTTCGACCGGGACAGGGGGCGGCGAGCAGTACTTC.

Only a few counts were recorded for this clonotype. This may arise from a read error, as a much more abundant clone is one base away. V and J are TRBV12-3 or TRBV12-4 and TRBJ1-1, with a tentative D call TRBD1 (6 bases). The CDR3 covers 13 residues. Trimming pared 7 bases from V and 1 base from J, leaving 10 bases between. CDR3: CASTWTENTEAFF. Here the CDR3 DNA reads TGTGCCAGCACTTGGACAGAGAACACTGAAGCTTTCTTT.

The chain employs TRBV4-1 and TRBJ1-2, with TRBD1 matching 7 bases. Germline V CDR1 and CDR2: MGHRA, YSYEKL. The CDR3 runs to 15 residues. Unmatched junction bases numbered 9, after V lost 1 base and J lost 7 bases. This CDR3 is CASSQVGKGALGYTF. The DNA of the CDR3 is TGCGCCAGCAGCCAAGTAGGGAAGGGGGCGCTTGGCTACACCTTC.

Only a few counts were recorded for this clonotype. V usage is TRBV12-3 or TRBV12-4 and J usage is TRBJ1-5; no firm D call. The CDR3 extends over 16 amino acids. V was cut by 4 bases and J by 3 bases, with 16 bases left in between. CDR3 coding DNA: TGTGCCAGCAGTTCCCCCTTAGAGGGAAACAATCAGCCCCAGCATTTT. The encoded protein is CASSSPLEGNNQPQHF.

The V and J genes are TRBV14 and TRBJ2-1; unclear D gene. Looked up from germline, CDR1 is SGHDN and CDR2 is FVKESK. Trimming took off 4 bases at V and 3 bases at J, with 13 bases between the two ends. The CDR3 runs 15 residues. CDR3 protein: CASSRKGPVYNEQFF. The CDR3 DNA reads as TGTGCCAGCAGCCGGAAAGGACCGGTCTACAATGAGCAGTTCTTC.